Each of the 27 T cell receptor beta chains below was sequenced from the same sample in a study of quantifying T cell responses using KT2 cells. The overall study: RNA was reverse transcribed with TCR alpha and beta constant-region primers.

Each cDNA got a UMI-containing oligo ligated at its 3' end. The first PCR ran roughly 4 cycles with an equimolar RC1.1 and RC1.2 beta primer mix. From the UMI-ligation and nested PCR reads, TCRdb called clonotypes with MiXCR, one entry per CDR3 protein. Of approximately 50,000 distinct CDR3 sequences in the sample, about 9.9% were seen once. The sequencing input was PBMCs spiked with cells of the T cell clone KT2. The receptor source for this set is a human donor.

The V gene is TRBV6-5, the J gene TRBJ1-1; D is unclear. The CDR3 covers 17 residues. Germline loops: CDR1 MNHEY, CDR2 SVGAGI. V gave up 5 bases and J gave up 0 bases, with 19 bases separating them. The CDR3 bases are TGTGCCAGCAGTCACCAGGCCACCTCACTGATGAACACTGAAGCTTTCTTT. It codes for CASSHQATSLMNTEAFF.

This chain links TRBV6-1 with TRBJ2-1; no definite D call. The V gene lost 4 bases and the J gene lost 9 bases, with 19 bases spanning the gap. This CDR3 has 15 amino acids. Germline V gene sequence: CDR1 MNHNS, CDR2 SASEGT. CDR3 protein: CASSVRLASLGEQFF. CDR3 DNA sequence: TGTGCCAGCAGTGTGAGGCTGGCTAGTCTGGGTGAGCAGTTCTTC.

The chain combines TRBV12-3 or TRBV12-4 with TRBJ2-2; D ambiguous. The CDR3 is made up of 11 amino acids. V lost 7 bases and J lost 5, with 5 bases in between. CDR3 residues: CASMRTGELFF. CDR3 nucleotide sequence: TGTGCCAGCATGCGGACCGGGGAGCTGTTTTTT.

This clonotype has more than one count but fewer than ten. The chain has TRBV27 and TRBJ2-7, with a weak D call TRBD2 (5 bases). V was trimmed by 4 bases and J by 5 bases, leaving 12 bases between them. The germline V gene has CDR1 MNHEY and CDR2 SMNVEV (reference sequence). This CDR3 comprises 13 residues. CDR3 residues: CASSSTGWHEQYF. CDR3 nucleotide sequence: TGTGCCAGCAGTTCGACGGGGTGGCACGAGCAGTACTTC.

The sample holds a few counts of this clonotype. The chain couples TRBV10-3 to TRBJ1-1, with D tentatively TRBD1 (6 bases). The CDR3 has 14 residues. Germline assignment: CDR1 ENHRY and CDR2 SYGVKD. Trimming took 7 bases from V and 1 from J, leaving 13 bases between them. Here the CDR3 DNA reads TGTGCCATCACCACCGGGACAACGAACACTGAAGCTTTCTTT. This gives the protein CAITTGTTNTEAFF.

V is TRBV10-2 and J is TRBJ2-7; D might be TRBD2 (5 bases). Per the germline V gene, CDR1 is WSHSY and CDR2 is SAAADI. Trimming removed 3 bases at V and 2 bases at J, with 11 bases between. The length of the CDR3 is 14 residues. The DNA of the CDR3 is TGCGCCAGCAGTGATTTGGACTTAGCCTACGAGCAGTACTTC. It translates to CASSDLDLAYEQYF.

This clonotype showed up many times. This chain connects TRBV27 to TRBJ2-1; possibly TRBD2 for D (6 bases). Germline-derived CDR1 and CDR2 are MNHEY and SMNVEV (reference sequence). The CDR3 spans 17 residues. V lost 4 bases and J 8 bases, leaving 24 bases between the germline ends. The CDR3 loop reads CASSSRGGAQRGDEQFF. CDR3 coding DNA: TGTGCCAGCAGTTCCCGCGGAGGGGCGCAACGGGGCGATGAGCAGTTCTTC.

The sample holds a few counts of this clonotype. The chain recombines TRBV4-1 with TRBJ2-5; D not resolved. CDR3 length: 15 residues. Trimming stripped 1 base from V and 1 base from J, with 10 bases between. Germline values: CDR1 MGHRA, CDR2 YSYEKL. The CDR3 loop reads CASSQGPRVQETQYF. CDR3 in DNA: TGCGCCAGCAGCCAAGGCCCGCGCGTCCAAGAGACCCAGTACTTC.

This sequence joins TRBV2 and TRBJ2-5, with D hard to call. Trimming took off 8 bases at V and 2 bases at J, with 9 bases between the two ends. From germline, CDR1 is SNHLY and CDR2 FYNNEI. The CDR3 consists of 12 residues. CDR3 DNA: TGTGCCAGCCGTCTGACTCAAGAGACCCAGTACTTC. The encoded protein is CASRLTQETQYF.

V is TRBV29-1 and J is TRBJ1-1, with TRBD1 matching 10 bases. This CDR3 region has 14 residues. Germline assignment: CDR1 SQVTM and CDR2 ANQGSEA. J lost 4 bases, V lost 4 bases, and 6 bases had no gene match. The CDR3 loop is CSVGTGGWSTEAFF. CDR3 coding DNA: TGCAGCGTTGGGACAGGGGGATGGAGCACTGAAGCTTTCTTT.

The chain recombines TRBV7-6 with TRBJ1-4; D perhaps matches TRBD1 (6 bases). CDR3 length: 14 amino acids. With 8 bases removed from V and 5 bases from J, the gap between germline ends came to 15 bases. Looked up from germline, CDR1 is SGHVS and CDR2 is FNYEAQ. CDR3 in DNA: TGTGCCAGCTCCAAGTGGCAGGGGAATGAAAAACTGTTTTTT. It encodes CASSKWQGNEKLFF.

This clonotype turned up a few times. The V and J genes are TRBV13 and TRBJ2-3; 12 bases fit TRBD2. Germline assignment: CDR1 PRHDT and CDR2 FYEKMQ (reference sequence). CDR3 length equals 16 residues. Trimming took 3 bases from V and 7 from J; bases not matched to a gene: 8. CDR3 residues: CASSFPSGGAEYTQYF. The DNA of the CDR3 is TGTGCCAGCAGCTTCCCTAGCGGGGGGGCCGAGTATACGCAGTATTTT.

The chain recombines TRBV6-2 or TRBV6-3 with TRBJ2-3, with 7 bases that match TRBD2. Germline V CDR1 and CDR2: MNHEY, SVGEGT. V lost 8 bases and J lost 1; bases outside the gene matches: 12. This CDR3 region has 16 residues. CDR3 protein: CASLSGNRVGTDTQYF. DNA for the CDR3: TGTGCCAGCTTGAGCGGGAACAGAGTGGGCACAGATACGCAGTATTTT.

V gene TRBV7-9 combines with J gene TRBJ1-2; the match to TRBD1 covers 7 bases. The CDR3 is made up of 14 amino acids. V lost 3 bases, J lost 8 bases, and 9 bases stayed unmatched. Germline CDR1 SEHNR, CDR2 FQNEAQ (reference sequence). This CDR3 reads CASSFTGTASGYTF. The CDR3 DNA sequence: TGTGCCAGCAGCTTTACCGGGACAGCCAGCGGCTACACCTTC. The full variable domain, its missing parts supplied by reference TRBV7-9 and TRBJ1-2, is DTGVSQNPRHKITKRGQNVTFRCDPISEHNRLYWYRQTLGQGPEFLTYFQNEAQLEKSRLLSDRFSAERPKGSFSTLEIQRTEQGDSAMYLCASSFTGTASGYTFGSGTRLTVV.

V and J are TRBV3-1 and TRBJ1-2, with D uncertain. In germline, CDR1 is LGHDT, CDR2 YNNKEL (reference sequence). The V end lost 2 bases, the J end lost 4 bases, and 11 bases lay between the germline ends. The length of the CDR3 is 14 residues. CDR3 region: CASSQRNSGYGYTF. The CDR3 coding sequence is TGTGCCAGCAGCCAAAGGAACTCAGGCTATGGCTACACCTTC.

The rearrangement links TRBV6-2 or TRBV6-3 to TRBJ1-5; no clear D gene. This CDR3 contains 14 residues. From germline, CDR1 is MNHEY and CDR2 SVGEGT. The V gene lost 4 bases and the J gene lost 0 bases, with 7 bases spanning the gap. The CDR3 reads CASSWGISNQPQHF. The CDR3 region has the DNA TGTGCCAGCAGTTGGGGAATTAGCAATCAGCCCCAGCATTTT.

V gene TRBV18 combines with J gene TRBJ2-7, with a possible D match to TRBD1 (7 bases). This CDR3 comprises 13 residues. V was cut by 6 bases and J by 4 bases, with 13 bases left in between. CDR1 and CDR2 (germline): KGHSH, LQKENI. DNA of the CDR3: TGTGCCAGCTCGCAGGGGGGAAAATACGAGCAGTACTTC. Translated, it gives CASSQGGKYEQYF.

In this sample, this clonotype turned up many times. V usage is TRBV5-1 and J usage is TRBJ2-5, with D hard to call. With 0 bases removed from V and 4 bases from J, the gap between germline ends came to 7 bases. CDR1 and CDR2 from the germline V gene are SGHRS and YFSETQ. The CDR3 is 13 residues long. DNA of the CDR3: TGCGCCAGCAGCTTGGCTTCCGGAGAGACCCAGTACTTC. This gives the protein CASSLASGETQYF.

This chain links TRBV12-5 with TRBJ2-1; 7 nucleotides agree with TRBD2. The trim removed 7 bases at V and 0 bases at J, leaving 9 bases unmatched. Germline V CDR1 and CDR2: LGHNT, FRNRAP. The CDR3 is 16 amino acids. CDR3 sequence (DNA): TGTGCTAGTGTTCGGACTAGGAGTAACTCCTACAATGAGCAGTTCTTC. Residues: CASVRTRSNSYNEQFF.

This chain joins TRBV12-3 or TRBV12-4 and TRBJ1-5, with TRBD1 as a possible D gene (5 bases). V lost 5 bases, J lost 2 bases, and 16 bases lay in between. The CDR3 spans 16 residues. CDR3 coding DNA: TGTGCCAGCAGTGCCGGGAGGGACGCGGGCAATCAGCCCCAGCATTTT. This codes for CASSAGRDAGNQPQHF.

This clonotype was found a few times. This chain joins TRBV11-2 and TRBJ1-3; D possibly corresponds to TRBD1 (5 bases). This CDR3 is 13 amino acids long. Germline assignment: CDR1 SGHAT and CDR2 FQNNGV. V lost 8 bases to trimming and J lost 7 bases, with 15 bases between them. CDR3 bases: TGTGCCAGCGGGGCAGGGTCGACGAACACCATATATTTT. It translates to CASGAGSTNTIYF.

This clonotype occurred a few times. V and J are TRBV30 and TRBJ2-1; maybe TRBD2 (6 bases). The CDR3 spans 14 residues. The V and J ends lost 3 bases and 2 bases respectively, with 11 bases between them. Germline CDR1 and CDR2: GTSNPN and SVGIG (reference sequence). For the CDR3, the DNA is TGTGCCTGGAGCTGGGGGGTTACCTACAATGAGCAGTTCTTC. Translated, it gives CAWSWGVTYNEQFF.

This clonotype was detected many times. The V call is TRBV6-1, the J call TRBJ2-4; 7 nucleotides align to TRBD2. V gave up 1 base and J gave up 11 bases; unmatched junction bases: 5. The CDR3 is 13 residues long. Germline V gives CDR1 MNHNS, CDR2 SASEGT. CDR3 residues: CASSEGGEGLQYF. The DNA for the CDR3 is TGTGCCAGCAGTGAAGGGGGGGAGGGACTTCAGTACTTC.

This clonotype was seen repeatedly, ten times or more. The rearrangement joins TRBV20-1 to TRBJ1-2, with no clear D. CDR3 length: 12 amino acids. Germline V gene sequence: CDR1 DFQATT, CDR2 SNEGSKA (reference sequence). Trimming took 3 bases from V and 5 from J, leaving 10 bases between them. CDR3 bases: TGCAGTGCTAGGACTGCCCCATATGGCTACACCTTC. Protein sequence: CSARTAPYGYTF.

This clonotype was detected many times. The chain uses TRBV12-3 or TRBV12-4 and TRBJ1-4; possibly TRBD1 for D (5 bases). The CDR3 has 14 residues. V gave up 4 bases and J gave up 8 bases, with 14 bases separating them. CDR3 loop: CASSSGTLGEKLFF. Written as DNA, the CDR3 is TGTGCCAGCAGTTCCGGGACCCTGGGAGAAAAACTGTTTTTT.

The chain couples TRBV19 to TRBJ1-5, with D possibly being TRBD1 (5 bases). Germline CDR1 reads LNHDA; CDR2 reads SQIVND (reference sequence). V was trimmed by 8 bases and J by 5 bases, leaving 10 bases between them. CDR3 length: 12 amino acids. The CDR3, as DNA: TGTGCCAGTGGGGGAAGGGATCAGCCCCAGCATTTT. Residues: CASGGRDQPQHF.

This clonotype was detected a few times. The chain has TRBV6-5 and TRBJ2-7; TRBD2 matches 10 bases. Germline V gene lookup returns CDR1 MNHEY and CDR2 SVGAGI. V shed 0 bases, J shed 1 base, and the junction held 18 bases outside the gene matches. The CDR3 has 21 residues. The CDR3, as DNA: TGTGCCAGCAGTTACTCGCCATTGGCTAGCGGGAGTCTAAGTAGGTCCTACGAGCAGTACTTC. It specifies CASSYSPLASGSLSRSYEQYF.